What follows are 5 T cell receptor beta chains derived from one specimen sequenced in a study of human T cells and chemical hapten exposure. Sample time point: pre-sensitization, week 0. Specified treatment: therapeutic diphenylcyclopropenone sensitization with weekly scalp DPC. Using its own MiXCR run on the RACE reads, TCRdb lists one record per CDR3 protein. Of about 380,000 distinct CDR3 sequences listed, 5.1% are singletons. The sample here was whole blood, taken in connection with sensitization to the hapten diphenylcyclopropenone (DPC). The receptors here all came from a woman aged 50 to 65 with alopecia areata. Some clones in this sample may be carry-over from other donors' samples.

The chain carries TRBV9 and TRBJ2-1; no definite D call. Germline CDR1 reads SGDLS; CDR2 reads YYNGEE. The CDR3 runs to 14 residues. V was clipped by 0 bases and J by 5 bases, with 9 bases between them. CDR3 sequence (DNA): TGTGCCAGCAGCGTAGGTGCAGCGAACAATGAGCAGTTCTTC. Its protein is CASSVGAANNEQFF.

The chain is built from TRBV7-6 and TRBJ2-3; D perhaps matches TRBD1 (6 bases). Germline V gene data show CDR1 as SGHVS and CDR2 as FNYEAQ. This CDR3 spans 16 amino acids. Trimming removed 1 base from V and 0 bases from J, with 11 bases in between. CDR3 in amino acids: CASSLGRTVSTDTQYF. The CDR3 nucleotides are TGTGCCAGCAGCTTAGGGCGGACAGTTAGCACAGATACGCAGTATTTT.

This clonotype has more than one count but fewer than ten. Germline is not matched at one junction end, which may reflect a read error. DNA for the CDR3: TGTGCCAGCAGTTCCCGCGGGACGGGGGAGAACTTC. It is translated as CASSSRGTGENF. V gene TRBV6-5 combines with J gene TRBJ2-7; a weak D match, TRBD2 (6 bases). Germline lookup yields CDR1 MNHEY and CDR2 SVGAGI. The CDR3 runs to 12 residues.

CDR3 sequence reads: CASSLTSGRTHEQYF. The CDR3 bases are TGTGCCAGCAGCTTAACTAGCGGGAGAACGCACGAGCAGTACTTC. V and J are TRBV6-5 and TRBJ2-7; the match to TRBD2 covers 11 bases. The V and J ends lost 6 bases and 5 bases, in that order; junction bases with no gene match: 9. CDR1 is MNHEY and CDR2 is SVGAGI in the germline V gene. The CDR3 is 15 amino acids.

The genes are TRBV24-1 and TRBJ2-1; D is uncertain. Germline values: CDR1 KGHDR, CDR2 SFDVKD. This CDR3 is 17 amino acids long. V was cut by 4 bases and J by 7 bases, with 22 bases left in between. The CDR3 loop reads CATSDPARVLERNEQFF. The DNA of the CDR3 is TGTGCCACCAGTGACCCCGCTCGGGTTTTGGAAAGGAATGAGCAGTTCTTC.